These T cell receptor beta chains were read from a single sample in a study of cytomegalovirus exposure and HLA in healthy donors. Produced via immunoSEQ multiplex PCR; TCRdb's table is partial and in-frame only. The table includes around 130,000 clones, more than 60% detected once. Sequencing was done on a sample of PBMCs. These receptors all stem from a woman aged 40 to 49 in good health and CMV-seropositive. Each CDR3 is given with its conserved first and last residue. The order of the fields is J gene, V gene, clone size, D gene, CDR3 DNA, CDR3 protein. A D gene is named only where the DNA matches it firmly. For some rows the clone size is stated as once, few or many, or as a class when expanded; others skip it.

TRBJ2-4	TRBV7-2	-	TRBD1	TGTGCCAGCAGCGAGAGGACAGGGGGGAAAAACATTCAGTACTTC	CASSERTGGKNIQYF
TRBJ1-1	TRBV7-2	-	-	TGTGCCAGCAGCTTGGGGGGGGTGGGAGACACTGAAGCTTTCTTT	CASSLGGVGDTEAFF
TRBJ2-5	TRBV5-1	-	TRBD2	TGCGCCAGCAGCTTAACTAGCGGGATAGTAGAGACCCAGTACTTC	CASSLTSGIVETQYF
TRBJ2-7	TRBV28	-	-	TGTGCCAGCAGTCGGGACCCAGGGGCTGGGGGACGCGAGCAGTACTTC	CASSRDPGAGGREQYF
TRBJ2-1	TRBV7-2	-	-	TGTGCCAGCAGCTTGTCTTCGACTCCCGCCTACAATGAGCAGTTCTTC	CASSLSSTPAYNEQFF
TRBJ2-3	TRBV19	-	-	TGTGCCAGTAGTATAATGTGGGGCGTAACAGATACGCAGTATTTT	CASSIMWGVTDTQYF
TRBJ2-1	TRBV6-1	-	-	TGTGCCAGCAGCCCTTTCGTCAATGAGCAGTTCTTC	CASSPFVNEQFF
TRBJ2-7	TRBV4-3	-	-	TGCGCCAGCAGCCAAGATGACGTCGCCCAGCGCTACTACGAGCAGTACTTC	CASSQDDVAQRYYEQYF
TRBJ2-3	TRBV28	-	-	TGTGCCAGCAGTTTATACAGGGCGGGCACAGATACGCAGTATTTT	CASSLYRAGTDTQYF
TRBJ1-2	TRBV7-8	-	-	TGTGCCAGCAGCTTAGACGAGGCCGACTATGGCTACACCTTC	CASSLDEADYGYTF
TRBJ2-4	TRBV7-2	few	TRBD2	TGTGCCAGCAGCCAGCGGGACGGACTAAAAAACATTCAGTACTTC	CASSQRDGLKNIQYF